The T cell receptor (beta chain) under discussion was sequenced for a study of blood T cell repertoires in COVID-19. At the level of the study: Specimens from acute and convalescent COVID-19 originated in the United States, Italy and Spain. Nucleic acid was either cDNA or gDNA, and it came from T cells, B-cell-depleted T cells, or PBMCs.

Generated by immunoSEQ multiplex PCR, the TCRdb table keeps only in-frame clones and is missing some. The sample lists 70,000 to 100,000 clones; less than 90% were seen once. Looked up from germline, CDR1 is MGHDK and CDR2 is SYGVNS. CDR3 size: 15 residues. V dropped 1 base and J dropped 6 bases, with 15 bases sitting between them. This clonotype was obtained from a man older than 75 with active or convalescent COVID-19. Specimen: peripheral blood. This rearrangement joins TRBV25-1 to TRBJ1-2; D is ambiguous. The CDR3 bases are TGTGCCAGCAGTGAATCTACAGTAAAGAAGAATGGCTACACCTTC. Amino acids: CASSESTVKKNGYTF.